The T cell receptor (beta chain) under discussion was sequenced for a study of OX40 agonist ivuxolimab in advanced cancers. Measured with immunoSEQ multiplex PCR; TCRdb has only the in-frame clones, and not every one. This sample has some 86,000 clones; approximately 85% occur once, and the top ten carry about 4%. This CDR3 is built from 13 residues. CDR1 and CDR2 (germline): SGHRS, YFSETQ. V shed 5 bases and J 8 bases; nucleotides not matched to a gene: 7. This chain uses TRBV5-1 with TRBJ1-5, with 7 bases fitting TRBD1. The sequence came from an adult with an advanced solid tumor such as melanoma, head and neck, liver or kidney cancer. This sample comprised CD4+ or CD8+ T cells sorted from blood, obtained in a trial of the OX40 agonist ivuxolimab. Here the CDR3 reads CASRRDSNEPQHF. CDR3 coding DNA: TGCGCCAGCAGACGGGACAGTAATGAGCCCCAGCATTTT.